Following are 25 T cell receptor beta chains from one sample sequenced in a study of CXCR3-negative and CXCR3-positive naive CD8 T cells. Libraries of TRB cDNA were made by 5' RACE and carried UMIs. TCRdb reprocessed the 5' RACE reads and reports one entry per CDR3 protein, with no DNA. Listed are 75,000 to 100,000 distinct CDR3 sequences; less than 0.85% falls within the top ten. Study-level points and caveats: More hydrophobic TRB CDR3s were found in CXCR3-positive naive cells than in CXCR3-negative naive cells.

The antigens of these receptors remain unknown. Sample: naive CXCR3+ CD8+ T cells from blood. The subset denotes: CD45RO-CCR7+CD27+CD95- naive CD8+ T cells expressing CXCR3 (TNR3+). These receptors all come from a human donor in good health. Some clones in this sample may be carry-over from other donors' samples.

CDR3 amino acids: CASTPFTGNTEAFF. V gene TRBV28 combines with J gene TRBJ1-1; TCRdb indicates TRBD1, and absent DNA this call remains unverified. The CDR3 has 14 residues. The germline gives CDR1 MDHEN, CDR2 SYDVKM. Drawing the rest from reference TRBV28 and TRBJ1-1, the complete variable domain is DVKVTQSSRYLVKRTGEKVFLECVQDMDHENMFWYRQDPGLGLRLIYFSYDVKMKEKGDIPEGYSVSREKKERFSLILESASTNQTSMYLCASTPFTGNTEAFFGQGTRLTVV.

The chain links TRBV30 to TRBJ1-6; TCRdb's D call, TRBD1, is unchecked because there is no DNA. This CDR3 has 15 amino acids. CDR1 is GTSNPN, CDR2 SVGIG, per germline (reference sequence). The CDR3 loop is CAWGRSGTGRSPLHF.

This sequence joins TRBV28 and TRBJ1-5. The CDR3 runs to 15 residues. Germline CDR1 is MDHEN and CDR2 is SYDVKM. The CDR3 loop is CASMGLAESNQPQHF.

The chain couples TRBV28 to TRBJ1-2; TCRdb reports TRBD1, a call that lacks DNA to check it against. This CDR3 is built from 16 residues. Germline values: CDR1 MDHEN, CDR2 SYDVKM. The CDR3 sequence is CASSSGTGGFNYGYTF.

Its frequency marks this clonotype as medium-sized. The genes are TRBV28 and TRBJ2-5. CDR3 size: 15 residues. CDR1 is MDHEN and CDR2 is SYDVKM in the germline V gene. The CDR3: CASSLLSGVQETQYF.

J is TRBJ2-7 and V is TRBV28; checking the TCRdb D call of TRBD1 is not possible without DNA. CDR3 size: 13 residues. CDR1 is MDHEN and CDR2 is SYDVKM in the germline V gene. The chain's CDR3 is CASNNRGLYEQYF.

The V and J genes are TRBV5-1 and TRBJ1-4; as DNA is missing, the TRBD1 call by TCRdb cannot be tested. The CDR3 spans 15 residues. Germline V CDR1 and CDR2: SGHRS, YFSETQ. This chain's CDR3 is CASSPGQGANEKLFF.

V usage is TRBV12-3 or TRBV12-4 and J usage is TRBJ1-6. The length of the CDR3 is 13 residues. The CDR3 is CASSQTLNSPLHF.

The V gene is TRBV18, the J gene TRBJ2-2; TCRdb's D gene call, TRBD1, goes unchecked for lack of DNA. The germline V gene encodes CDR1 KGHSH and CDR2 LQKENI. The CDR3 runs 17 residues. CDR3 residues: CASSLARTGRYTGELFF.

V is TRBV29-1 and J is TRBJ2-7; TCRdb lists TRBD1, though no DNA is available to test this call. CDR1 SQVTM and CDR2 ANQGSEA come from the germline V gene. This CDR3 contains 13 residues. This CDR3 reads CSVVGGSSYEQYF.

This chain uses TRBV12-3 or TRBV12-4 with TRBJ2-3; TCRdb's D gene call, TRBD2, goes unchecked for lack of DNA. The CDR3 is 16 amino acids. This chain's CDR3 is CASVRDAGGVTDTQYF.

CDR3 sequence reads: CASSLGLSGIDNQPQHF. The V and J genes are TRBV7-8 and TRBJ1-5; TCRdb returns TRBD1, unconfirmable since there is no DNA. The CDR3 runs 17 residues. CDR1 is SGHVS, CDR2 FQNEAQ, per germline.

The gene calls are TRBV5-5 and TRBJ2-1; TCRdb gives TRBD2 as the D gene, but with no DNA this cannot be confirmed. The germline V gene has CDR1 SGHKS and CDR2 YYEKEE (reference sequence). This CDR3 comprises 15 residues. CDR3 loop: CASSLGGLSYNEQFF. The entire variable domain, with the rest obtained from reference TRBV5-5 and TRBJ2-1, is as follows: DAGVTQSPTHLIKTRGQQVTLRCSPISGHKSVSWYQQVLGQGPQFIFQYYEKEERGRGNFPDRFSARQFPNYSSELNVNALLLGDSALYLCASSLGGLSYNEQFFGPGTRLTVL.

The chain is built from TRBV6-5 and TRBJ2-5; TCRdb's assignment of TRBD1 cannot be checked, as there is no DNA. The CDR3 spans 16 residues. Germline CDR1 and CDR2: MNHEY and SVGAGI. This chain's CDR3 is CASSYSYTRVGETQYF.

The chain links TRBV7-9 to TRBJ1-6. Germline V gene data show CDR1 as SEHNR and CDR2 as FQNEAQ (reference sequence). The CDR3 contains 13 residues. The CDR3 is CASSVAGLSPLHF.

The genes are TRBV3-1 and TRBJ2-7; TCRdb's D call, TRBD2, is unchecked because there is no DNA. Germline CDR1 is LGHDT and CDR2 is YNNKEL (reference sequence). This CDR3 has 16 amino acids. CDR3 amino acids: CASSQDGRESFDEQYF.

J is TRBJ2-1 and V is TRBV4-1; the D call of TRBD2 rests on TCRdb alone, since no DNA is present to check it. This CDR3 has 16 amino acids. Germline lookup yields CDR1 MGHRA and CDR2 YSYEKL. The CDR3 sequence is CASGQDGGLANNEQFF.

The rearrangement links TRBV4-1 to TRBJ2-7. Per the germline V gene, CDR1 is MGHRA and CDR2 is YSYEKL. This CDR3 comprises 13 residues. The CDR3 region is CASSSSRAYEQYF.

The chain employs TRBV6-5 and TRBJ2-7; the TCRdb call, TRBD2, lacks DNA for checking. Looked up from germline, CDR1 is MNHEY and CDR2 is SVGAGI. The CDR3 is 15 amino acids. The CDR3 spells CASSYRVGETYEQYF.

V usage is TRBV7-2 and J usage is TRBJ2-5; the D call of TRBD2 rests on TCRdb alone, since no DNA is present to check it. The length of the CDR3 is 20 residues. The germline V gene encodes CDR1 SGHTA and CDR2 FQGNSA. The CDR3: CASSFDRALAGGPYQETQYF.

The chain recombines TRBV29-1 with TRBJ2-1; absent DNA, TCRdb's TRBD2 call cannot be checked. In germline, CDR1 is SQVTM, CDR2 ANQGSEA. This CDR3 comprises 12 residues. CDR3 loop: CSVVFLGDEQFF.

This chain connects TRBV19 to TRBJ1-2; TCRdb's assignment of TRBD1 cannot be checked, as there is no DNA. CDR3 length: 12 residues. CDR1 and CDR2 (germline): LNHDA, SQIVND (reference sequence). This CDR3 is CASGQSYYGYTF.

The V and J genes are TRBV6-5 and TRBJ2-3. The CDR3 sequence is 13 residues long. Germline values: CDR1 MNHEY, CDR2 SVGAGI. The CDR3 region is CAGSLRGTDTQYF.

The rearrangement uses TRBV5-6 and TRBJ1-1; TCRdb calls TRBD1, which cannot be checked without DNA. Germline V CDR1 and CDR2: SGHDT, YYEEEE. CDR3 length equals 12 residues. Here the CDR3 reads CASSWGDSEAFF. Looking up the rest from reference TRBV5-6 and TRBJ1-1 gives the full variable domain: DAGVTQSPTHLIKTRGQQVTLRCSPKSGHDTVSWYQQALGQGPQFIFQYYEEEERQRGNFPDRFSGHQFPNYSSELNVNALLLGDSALYLCASSWGDSEAFFGQGTRLTVV.

This chain joins TRBV12-3 or TRBV12-4 and TRBJ2-2. The CDR3 extends over 12 amino acids. The CDR3 loop reads CASSFPTGELFF.